The next 5 T cell receptor beta chains were all read from a single sample in a study of control samples from healthy donors and cancer patients (dated by TCRdb to 2019 to 2021). Libraries were made using the immunoSEQ multiplex PCR assay. TCRdb carries this immuneACCESS record with in-frame sequences only. Its versions omit some clonotypes, under half of them owing to an unresolved V gene in the studies checked, with the rest unexplained. Recorded for this sample are approximately 49,000 clones; approximately 90% of them occurred a single time. The leading ten clones occupy 1.5% to 2% of the sample. The sample comprised PBMCs. All receptors come from a man aged 40-55 years with colorectal cancer.

CDR3 DNA sequence: TGCGCCAGCAGCCAAGAGGAAGGTCAGCCCCAGCATTTT. Translated, it gives CASSQEEGQPQHF. The J gene is TRBJ1-5, the V gene TRBV4-3; D is unresolved. CDR1 LGHNA and CDR2 YSLEER come from the germline V gene. The ends were cut back, 0 bases at V and 6 bases at J, with 6 bases in the middle. The CDR3 contains 13 residues.

V usage is TRBV10-3 and J usage is TRBJ2-3; no clear D gene. V was trimmed by 0 bases and J by 0 bases, leaving 10 bases between them. Germline V CDR1 and CDR2: ENHRY, SYGVKD. The CDR3 extends over 16 amino acids. The CDR3 reads CAISESVARSTDTQYF. CDR3 DNA sequence: TGTGCCATCAGTGAGTCGGTAGCCAGAAGCACAGATACGCAGTATTTT.

The V and J genes are TRBV25-1 and TRBJ2-1; D unresolved. The germline V gene has CDR1 MGHDK and CDR2 SYGVNS. CDR3 length: 14 amino acids. V was trimmed by 5 bases and J by 11 bases, leaving 19 bases between them. The CDR3, as DNA: TGTGCCAGCAGTTCCTACGGAACCCACGCTAAGCAGTTCTTC. Translating gives CASSSYGTHAKQFF.

The chain uses TRBV9 and TRBJ2-7; TRBD2 aligns across 8 bases. Germline loops: CDR1 SGDLS, CDR2 YYNGEE. This CDR3 has 14 amino acids. J gave up 4 bases and V 4 bases, and 7 bases lay outside the gene matches. The CDR3 here is CASSPSGREYEQYF. DNA of the CDR3: TGTGCCAGCAGCCCCAGCGGGAGAGAATACGAGCAGTACTTC. Complete variable domain (other parts from reference TRBV9 and TRBJ2-7): DSGVTQTPKHLITATGQRVTLRCSPRSGDLSVYWYQQSLDQGLQFLIQYYNGEERAKGNILERFSAQQFPDLHSELNLSSLELGDSALYFCASSPSGREYEQYFGPGTRLTVT.

The V and J genes are TRBV5-1 and TRBJ1-6, with D unresolved. The CDR3 spans 16 residues. CDR1 and CDR2 (germline): SGHRS, YFSETQ. Trimming stripped 0 bases from V and 4 bases from J, with 11 bases between. The CDR3 coding sequence is TGCGCCAGCAGCTTGGCGCCGACCGATTATAATTCACCCCTCCACTTT. This gives the protein CASSLAPTDYNSPLHF.